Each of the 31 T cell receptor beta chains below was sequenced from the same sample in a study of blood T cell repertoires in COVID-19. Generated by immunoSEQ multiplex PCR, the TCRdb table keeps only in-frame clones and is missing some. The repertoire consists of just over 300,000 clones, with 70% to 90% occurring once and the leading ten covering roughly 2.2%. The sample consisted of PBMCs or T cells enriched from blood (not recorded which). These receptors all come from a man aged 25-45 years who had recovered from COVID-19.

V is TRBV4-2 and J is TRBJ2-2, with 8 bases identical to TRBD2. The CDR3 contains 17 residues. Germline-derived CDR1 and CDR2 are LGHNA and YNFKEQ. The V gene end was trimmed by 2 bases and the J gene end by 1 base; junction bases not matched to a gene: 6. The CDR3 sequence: CASSQSNGRGNTGELFF. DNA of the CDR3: TGTGCCAGCAGCCAATCAAACGGGAGGGGGAACACCGGGGAGCTGTTTTTT.

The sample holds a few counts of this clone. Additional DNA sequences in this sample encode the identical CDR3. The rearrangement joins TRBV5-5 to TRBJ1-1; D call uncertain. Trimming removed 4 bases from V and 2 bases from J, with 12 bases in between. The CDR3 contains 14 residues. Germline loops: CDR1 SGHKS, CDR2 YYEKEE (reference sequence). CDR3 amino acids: CASSLRAINTEAFF. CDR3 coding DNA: TGTGCCAGCAGCCTGAGGGCCATAAACACTGAAGCTTTCTTT.

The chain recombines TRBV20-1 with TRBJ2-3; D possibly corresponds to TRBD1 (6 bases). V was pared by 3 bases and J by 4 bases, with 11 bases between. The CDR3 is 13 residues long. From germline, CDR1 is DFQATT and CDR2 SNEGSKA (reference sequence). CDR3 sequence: CSASTWGPDTQYF. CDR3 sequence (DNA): TGCAGTGCTAGTACTTGGGGGCCAGATACGCAGTATTTT.

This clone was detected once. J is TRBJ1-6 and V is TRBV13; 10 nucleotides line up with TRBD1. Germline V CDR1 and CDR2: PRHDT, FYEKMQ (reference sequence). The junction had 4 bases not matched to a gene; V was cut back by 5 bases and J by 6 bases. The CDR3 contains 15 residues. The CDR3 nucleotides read TGTGCCAGCAGCCGCCGGGACAGGGGTAATTCACCCCTCCACTTT. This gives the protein CASSRRDRGNSPLHF.

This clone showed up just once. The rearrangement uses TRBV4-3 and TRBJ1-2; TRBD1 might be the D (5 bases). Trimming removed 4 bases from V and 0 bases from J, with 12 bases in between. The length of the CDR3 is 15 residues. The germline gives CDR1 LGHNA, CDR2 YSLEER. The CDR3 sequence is CASSPQGSSNYGYTF. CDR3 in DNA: TGCGCCAGCAGCCCCCAGGGCTCATCTAACTATGGCTACACCTTC.

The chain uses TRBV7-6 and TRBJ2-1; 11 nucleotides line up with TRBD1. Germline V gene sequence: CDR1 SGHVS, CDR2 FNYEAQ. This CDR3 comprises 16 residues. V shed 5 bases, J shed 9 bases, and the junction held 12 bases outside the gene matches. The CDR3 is CASSRRTSGQGVEQFF. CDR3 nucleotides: TGTGCCAGCAGCCGACGAACCTCGGGACAGGGGGTTGAGCAGTTCTTC.

The CDR3 coding sequence is TGTGCCAGCAGCTTAGGGTCAGTAGAGACCCAGTACTTC. It translates to CASSLGSVETQYF. The chain has TRBV7-2 and TRBJ2-5, with no clear D. Germline V gene sequence: CDR1 SGHTA, CDR2 FQGNSA. This CDR3 is 13 amino acids long. Trimming stripped 1 base from V and 4 bases from J, with 7 bases between.

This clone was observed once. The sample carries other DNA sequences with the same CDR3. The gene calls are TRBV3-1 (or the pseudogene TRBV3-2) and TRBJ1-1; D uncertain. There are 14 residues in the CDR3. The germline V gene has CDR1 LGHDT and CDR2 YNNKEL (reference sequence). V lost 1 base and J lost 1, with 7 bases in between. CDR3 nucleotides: TGTGCCAGCAGCCAAGTGTCGGGGAACACTGAAGCTTTCTTT. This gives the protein CASSQVSGNTEAFF.

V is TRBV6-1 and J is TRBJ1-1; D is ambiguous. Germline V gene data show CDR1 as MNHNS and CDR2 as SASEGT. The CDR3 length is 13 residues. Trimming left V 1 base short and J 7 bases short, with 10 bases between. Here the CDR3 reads CASSEGSWLEAFF. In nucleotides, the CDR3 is TGTGCCAGCAGTGAAGGGAGCTGGCTTGAAGCTTTCTTT.

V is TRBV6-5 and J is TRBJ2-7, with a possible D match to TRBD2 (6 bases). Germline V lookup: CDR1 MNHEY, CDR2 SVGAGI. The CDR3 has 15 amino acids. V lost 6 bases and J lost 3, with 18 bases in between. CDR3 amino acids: CASSPMVGGLYEQYF. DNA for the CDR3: TGTGCCAGCAGCCCCATGGTGGGGGGACTCTACGAGCAGTACTTC.

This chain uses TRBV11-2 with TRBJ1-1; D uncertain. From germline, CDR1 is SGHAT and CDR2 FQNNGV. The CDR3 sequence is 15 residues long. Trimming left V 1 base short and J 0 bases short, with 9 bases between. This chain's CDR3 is CASSLVASLNTEAFF. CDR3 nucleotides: TGTGCCAGCAGCTTAGTCGCCAGTCTGAACACTGAAGCTTTCTTT.

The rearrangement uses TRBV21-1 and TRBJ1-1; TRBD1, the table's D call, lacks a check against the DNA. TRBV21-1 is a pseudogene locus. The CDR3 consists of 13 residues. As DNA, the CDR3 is TGTGCCAGCAGGGAGACAGGGCCAACTGAAGCTTTCTTT. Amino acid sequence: CASRETGPTEAFF.

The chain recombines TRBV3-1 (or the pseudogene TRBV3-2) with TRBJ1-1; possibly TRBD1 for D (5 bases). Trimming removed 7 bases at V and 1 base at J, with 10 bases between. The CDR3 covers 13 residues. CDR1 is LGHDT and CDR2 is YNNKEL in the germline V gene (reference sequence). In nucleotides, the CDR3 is TGTGCCAGCACCCTAGGGGCGAACACTGAAGCTTTCTTT. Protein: CASTLGANTEAFF.

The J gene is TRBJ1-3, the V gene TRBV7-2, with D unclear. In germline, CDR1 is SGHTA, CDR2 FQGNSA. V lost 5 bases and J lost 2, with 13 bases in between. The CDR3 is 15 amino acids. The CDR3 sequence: CASSLQSGAGNTIYF. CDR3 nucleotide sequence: TGTGCCAGCAGCCTCCAAAGCGGGGCTGGAAACACCATATATTTT.

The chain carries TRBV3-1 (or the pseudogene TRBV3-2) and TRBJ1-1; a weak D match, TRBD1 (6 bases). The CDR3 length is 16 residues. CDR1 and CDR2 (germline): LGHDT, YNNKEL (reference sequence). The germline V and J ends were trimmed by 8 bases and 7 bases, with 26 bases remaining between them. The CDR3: CASVKGTNLGISEAFF. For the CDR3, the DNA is TGTGCCAGCGTGAAAGGGACAAATCTGGGGATCAGTGAAGCTTTCTTT.

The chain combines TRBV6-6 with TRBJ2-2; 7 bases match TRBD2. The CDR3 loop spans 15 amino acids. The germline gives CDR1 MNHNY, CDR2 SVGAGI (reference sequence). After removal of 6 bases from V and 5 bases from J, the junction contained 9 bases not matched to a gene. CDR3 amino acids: CASSSPRRGTGELFF. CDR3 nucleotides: TGTGCCAGCAGCTCCCCCCGGCGGGGGACCGGGGAGCTGTTTTTT.

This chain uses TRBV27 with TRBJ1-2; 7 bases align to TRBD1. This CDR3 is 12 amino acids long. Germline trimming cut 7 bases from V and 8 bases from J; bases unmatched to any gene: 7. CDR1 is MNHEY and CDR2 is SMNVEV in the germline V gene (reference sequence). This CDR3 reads CASMGNRGGYTF. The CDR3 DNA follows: TGTGCCAGCATGGGAAACAGGGGAGGCTACACCTTC.

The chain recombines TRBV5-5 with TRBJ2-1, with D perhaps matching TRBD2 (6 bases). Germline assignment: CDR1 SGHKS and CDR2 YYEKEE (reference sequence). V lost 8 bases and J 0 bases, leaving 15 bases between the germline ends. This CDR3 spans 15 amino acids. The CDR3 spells CASCGAVYSYNEQFF. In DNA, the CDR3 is TGTGCCAGTTGCGGGGCGGTTTACTCCTACAATGAGCAGTTCTTC. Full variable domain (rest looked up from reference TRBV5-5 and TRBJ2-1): DAGVTQSPTHLIKTRGQQVTLRCSPISGHKSVSWYQQVLGQGPQFIFQYYEKEERGRGNFPDRFSARQFPNYSSELNVNALLLGDSALYLCASCGAVYSYNEQFFGPGTRLTVL.

The CDR3 nucleotides are TGTGCCAGCAGCTTAGTCCGACTAGGACGTGATACGCAGTATTTT. Translation gives CASSLVRLGRDTQYF. The chain couples TRBV7-9 to TRBJ2-3; the D gene is possibly TRBD2 (6 bases). V lost 1 base and J 6 bases, leaving 14 bases between the germline ends. Germline CDR1 reads SEHNR; CDR2 reads FQNEAQ (reference sequence). This CDR3 spans 15 amino acids.

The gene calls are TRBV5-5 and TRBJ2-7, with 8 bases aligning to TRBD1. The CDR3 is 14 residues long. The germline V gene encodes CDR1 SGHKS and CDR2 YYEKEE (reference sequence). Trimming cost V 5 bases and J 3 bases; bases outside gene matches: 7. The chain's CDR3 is CASSYGTGIYEQYF. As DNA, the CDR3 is TGTGCCAGCAGTTATGGGACAGGAATCTACGAGCAGTACTTC.

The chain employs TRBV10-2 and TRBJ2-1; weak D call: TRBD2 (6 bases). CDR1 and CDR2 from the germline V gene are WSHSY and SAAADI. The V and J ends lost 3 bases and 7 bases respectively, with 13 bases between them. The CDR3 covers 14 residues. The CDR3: CASSDGRGWNEQFF. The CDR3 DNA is TGCGCCAGCAGTGATGGGCGGGGCTGGAATGAGCAGTTCTTC.

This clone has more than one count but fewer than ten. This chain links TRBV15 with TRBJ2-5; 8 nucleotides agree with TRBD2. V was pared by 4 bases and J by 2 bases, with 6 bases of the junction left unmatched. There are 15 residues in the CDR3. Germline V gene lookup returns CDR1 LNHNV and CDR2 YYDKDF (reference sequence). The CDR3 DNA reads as TGTGCCACCAGCACGGGACTAGGAATGCAAGAGACCCAGTACTTC. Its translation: CATSTGLGMQETQYF.

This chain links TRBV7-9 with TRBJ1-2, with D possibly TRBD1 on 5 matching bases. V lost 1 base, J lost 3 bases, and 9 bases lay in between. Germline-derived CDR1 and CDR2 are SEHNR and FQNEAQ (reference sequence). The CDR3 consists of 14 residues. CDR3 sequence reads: CASSLDRTHYGYTF. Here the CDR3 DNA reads TGTGCCAGCAGCTTAGACAGGACACACTATGGCTACACCTTC.

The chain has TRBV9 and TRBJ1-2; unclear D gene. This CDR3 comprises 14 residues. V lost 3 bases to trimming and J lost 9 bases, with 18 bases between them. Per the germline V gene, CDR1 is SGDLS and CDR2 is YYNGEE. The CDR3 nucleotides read TGTGCCAGCAGCGGTAGCGCGTTTATTACCCGCTACACCTTC. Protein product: CASSGSAFITRYTF.

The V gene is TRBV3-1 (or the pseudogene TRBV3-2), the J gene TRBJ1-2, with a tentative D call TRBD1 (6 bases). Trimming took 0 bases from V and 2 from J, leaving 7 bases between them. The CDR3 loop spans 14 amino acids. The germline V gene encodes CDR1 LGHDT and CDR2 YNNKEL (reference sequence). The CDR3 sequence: CASSQETGNYGYTF. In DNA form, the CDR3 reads TGTGCCAGCAGCCAAGAAACAGGGAACTATGGCTACACCTTC.

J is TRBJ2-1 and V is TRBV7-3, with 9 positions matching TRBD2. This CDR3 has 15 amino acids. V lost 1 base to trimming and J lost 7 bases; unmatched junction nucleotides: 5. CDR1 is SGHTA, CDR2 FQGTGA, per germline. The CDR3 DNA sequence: TGTGCCAGCAGCTTAATTAGCGGGGGAGGGAATGAGCAGTTCTTC. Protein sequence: CASSLISGGGNEQFF.

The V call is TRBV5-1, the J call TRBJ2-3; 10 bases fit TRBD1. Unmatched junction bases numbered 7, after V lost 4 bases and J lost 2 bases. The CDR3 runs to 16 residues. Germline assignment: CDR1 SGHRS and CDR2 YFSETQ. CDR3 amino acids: CASSTGTGDSTDTQYF. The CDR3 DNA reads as TGCGCCAGCAGCACCGGGACAGGGGACTCCACAGATACGCAGTATTTT. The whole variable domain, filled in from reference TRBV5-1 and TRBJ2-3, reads KAGVTQTPRYLIKTRGQQVTLSCSPISGHRSVSWYQQTPGQGLQFLFEYFSETQRNKGNFPGRFSGRQFSNSRSEMNVSTLELGDSALYLCASSTGTGDSTDTQYFGPGTRLTVL.

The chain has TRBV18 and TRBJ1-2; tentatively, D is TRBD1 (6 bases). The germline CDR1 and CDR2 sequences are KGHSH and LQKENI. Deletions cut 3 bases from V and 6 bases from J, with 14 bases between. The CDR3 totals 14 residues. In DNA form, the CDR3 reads TGTGCCAGCTCACCCTTACAGGGTCGGCATGGCTACACCTTC. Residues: CASSPLQGRHGYTF.

Here the CDR3 DNA reads TGTGCCAGCAGTTTATACCCTCGACAGGGGGCCTCACCCCTCCACTTT. Amino acids: CASSLYPRQGASPLHF. The chain couples TRBV27 to TRBJ1-6; 10 positions match TRBD1. J gave up 10 bases and V 1 base, and 7 bases lay outside the gene matches. Germline loops: CDR1 MNHEY, CDR2 SMNVEV (reference sequence). This CDR3 spans 16 amino acids.

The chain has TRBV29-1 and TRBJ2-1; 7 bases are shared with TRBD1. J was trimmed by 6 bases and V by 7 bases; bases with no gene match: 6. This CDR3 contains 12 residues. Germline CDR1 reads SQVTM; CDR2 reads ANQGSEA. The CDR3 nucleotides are TGCAGCGGCCGACAGGGCAGCAATGAGCAGTTCTTC. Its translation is CSGRQGSNEQFF.

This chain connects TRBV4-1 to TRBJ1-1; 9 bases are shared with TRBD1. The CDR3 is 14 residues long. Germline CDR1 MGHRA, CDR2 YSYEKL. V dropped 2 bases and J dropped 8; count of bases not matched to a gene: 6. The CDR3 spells CASSQPTGGPEAFF. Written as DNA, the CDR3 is TGCGCCAGCAGCCAACCGACAGGGGGTCCCGAAGCTTTCTTT.